One T cell receptor (beta chain) is described in this entry. The antigen is not known. Sequenced by immunoSEQ multiplex PCR; TCRdb stores in-frame clones only, minus some. The sample has 60,000 or so clones; about 82% are singletons. V was cut by 0 bases and J by 5 bases, with 7 bases left in between. The CDR3 runs 13 residues. Germline V lookup: CDR1 LGHNA, CDR2 YNFKEQ. The source of the sample is a study of OX40 agonist ivuxolimab in advanced cancers. Background on the study: Eligibility rules accepted prior anti-PD-1, anti-PD-L1 or anti-CTLA-4 therapy, and 40% had some. Patients achieving partial responses numbered three: one hepatocellular carcinoma case and two cutaneous melanoma cases. The study's findings and limits: More expanded clones were found, on average, in CD8+ than in CD4+ T cells.

This sequence joins TRBV4-2 and TRBJ2-5; D gene unclear. The source material was CD4+ or CD8+ T cells sorted from blood, sampled in a trial of the OX40 agonist ivuxolimab. The sequence was collected from an adult with an advanced solid tumor such as melanoma, head and neck, liver or kidney cancer. This CDR3 reads CASSQDRYETQYF. CDR3 DNA sequence: TGTGCCAGCAGCCAAGATCGTTATGAGACCCAGTACTTC.